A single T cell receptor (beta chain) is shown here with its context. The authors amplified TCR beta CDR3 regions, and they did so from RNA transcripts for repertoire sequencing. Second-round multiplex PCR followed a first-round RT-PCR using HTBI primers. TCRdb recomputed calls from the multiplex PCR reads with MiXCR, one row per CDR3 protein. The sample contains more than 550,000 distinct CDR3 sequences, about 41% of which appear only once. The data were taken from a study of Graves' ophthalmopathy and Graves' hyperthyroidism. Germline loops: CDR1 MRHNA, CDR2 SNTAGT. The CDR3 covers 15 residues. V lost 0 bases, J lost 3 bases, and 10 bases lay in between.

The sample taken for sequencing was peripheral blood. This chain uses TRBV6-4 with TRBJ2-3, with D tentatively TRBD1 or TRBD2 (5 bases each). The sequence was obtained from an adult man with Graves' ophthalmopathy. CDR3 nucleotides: TGTGCCAGCAGTGACTCGAGTGGGGGTACAGATACGCAGTATTTT. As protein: CASSDSSGGTDTQYF.